These T cell receptor beta chains were read from a single sample in a study of shared clonotypes between healthy human individuals. TCRdb's copy holds only in-frame clones and misses some; the assay was immunoSEQ multiplex PCR. The data show roughly 2.2 million clones, around 93% seen once. Source material: naive CD4+ T cells from PBMCs. These receptors were obtained from a man aged 18 to 30 in good health. Some clones in this sample may be carry-over from other donors' samples. CDR3s include the opening cysteine and the closing phenylalanine or tryptophan. D genes are given only for firm matches. Clone sizes are given selectively: once, few, many, or a class where the clone is expanded.

v_gene	d_gene	abundance	j_gene	CDR3nt	CDR3aa
TRBV6-1	TRBD2	NA	TRBJ2-1	TGTGCCAGCAGTGTTCCCCCATCGACTAGCGCTAAGCAGGGTGAGCAGTTCTTC	CASSVPPSTSAKQGEQFF
TRBV23-1	NA	NA	TRBJ1-1	TGCGCCAGCAGTCAATCGAACAGGGCCCAGGCTGAAGCTTTCTTT	CASSQSNRAQAEAFF
TRBV5-1	NA	NA	TRBJ1-2	TGCGCCAGCACCCCCGGGGCTGACTATGGCTACACCTTC	CASTPGADYGYTF
TRBV28	NA	NA	TRBJ1-1	TGTGCCAGCAGTTTAGTCAATTTGGTAGCTTTCTTT	CASSLVNLVAFF
TRBV25-1	TRBD2	NA	TRBJ2-3	TGTGCCAGCAGTCGGGGGCTAGCGGGAAGCACAGATACGCAGTATTTT	CASSRGLAGSTDTQYF
TRBV10-2	TRBD2	NA	TRBJ2-3	TGCGCCACCCGGACTAGCGGGAGGACTAACACAGATACGCAGTATTTT	CATRTSGRTNTDTQYF
TRBV19	NA	NA	TRBJ2-6	TGTGCCAGTAGTATAGACCAGGCGGGGTCTGGGGCCAACGTCCTGACTTTC	CASSIDQAGSGANVLTF
TRBV9	NA	NA	TRBJ1-2	TGTGCCAGCAGCTCCCGTTTCTATGGCTACACCTTC	CASSSRFYGYTF
TRBV5-6	NA	NA	TRBJ1-4	TGTGCCAGCAGCTCTAGCAGGCGAAAACTGTTTTTT	CASSSSRRKLFF
TRBV4-3	NA	NA	TRBJ1-3	TGCGCCAGCAGCCAAGATGTGGGGAACACCATATATTTT	CASSQDVGNTIYF
TRBV29-1	NA	once	TRBJ2-7	TGCAGCGTTGAGGCCGCAGCGGACGAGCAGTACTTC	CSVEAAADEQYF
TRBV28	TRBD1	NA	TRBJ2-1	TGTGCCAGCAGTTTATGGGAACCCGGACAGGGATACAATGAGCAGTTCTTC	CASSLWEPGQGYNEQFF
TRBV5-4	TRBD1	once	TRBJ2-5	TGTGCCAGCAGCTTGGACAGGGGGCCCCTCCAAGAGACCCAGTACTTC	CASSLDRGPLQETQYF
TRBV30	TRBD1	few	TRBJ1-1	TGTGCCTGGAGTGGGGGACAGGGGGCTGAAGCTTTCTTT	CAWSGGQGAEAFF
TRBV6-6	TRBD1	NA	TRBJ1-1	TGTGCCAGCATCCAAGGAACAGGGGGCACTGAAGCTTTCTTT	CASIQGTGGTEAFF
TRBV11-2	NA	NA	TRBJ2-1	TGTGCCAGCAGCTGGGAGGAAATACGCTACAATGAGCAGTTCTTC	CASSWEEIRYNEQFF
TRBV4-2	TRBD1	NA	TRBJ2-7	TGTGCCAGCAGCCAAGCTCCACAGGGGTGGGTCTACGAGCAGTACTTC	CASSQAPQGWVYEQYF
TRBV6-6	NA	once	TRBJ1-5	TGTGCCAGCAGTTACACTTTTGGTGGTAATCAGCCCCAGCATTTT	CASSYTFGGNQPQHF
TRBV19	NA	NA	TRBJ1-2	TGTGCCAGTAGTATCCGTCGGGTGGACTATGGCTACACCTTC	CASSIRRVDYGYTF
TRBV9	NA	NA	TRBJ1-5	TGTGCCAGCAGCGTAGGTGTCACCCAGGATCAGCCCCAGCATTTT	CASSVGVTQDQPQHF
TRBV21-1	NA	NA	TRBJ1-4	TGTGCCAGCAGCAAAGGCCGGGACAGTCTCGTATCAACTAATGAAAAACTGTTTTTT	CASSKGRDSLVSTNEKLFF
TRBV9	TRBD2	once	TRBJ2-7	TGTGCCAGCAGCGTAGGATCAGGGAGGGCAGACTACGAGCAGTACTTC	CASSVGSGRADYEQYF
TRBV6-5	NA	NA	TRBJ1-3	TGTGCCAGCACCGACCCCGCCGCTGGAAACACCATATATTTT	CASTDPAAGNTIYF
TRBV6-1	NA	once	TRBJ1-1	TGTGCCAGTCATACTCGGGGGTCAGTGAACACTGAAGCTTTCTTT	CASHTRGSVNTEAFF
TRBV7-9	NA	NA	TRBJ2-7	TGTGCCAGCAGCTTAGAGAGGGCGGGCGCCAGGGACGAGCAGTACTTC	CASSLERAGARDEQYF
TRBV9	NA	NA	TRBJ2-1	TGTGCCAGCAGCGTAGGAGTTTTACAGGGTAGGGGTGATGAGCAGTTCTTC	CASSVGVLQGRGDEQFF
TRBV6-8	NA	NA	TRBJ2-7	TGTGCCAGCTTCACGAGTTGGAACGAGCAGTACTTC	CASFTSWNEQYF
TRBV18	NA	NA	TRBJ2-7	TGTGCCAGCTCACCCGGGACCCAGGGGCCCGAGCAGTACTTC	CASSPGTQGPEQYF
TRBV7-9	NA	NA	TRBJ2-2	TGTGCCAGCAGCTCTAGGGAAGTGATCGGGGAGCTGTTTTTT	CASSSREVIGELFF
TRBV2	TRBD1	NA	TRBJ2-4	TGTGCCAGCAGTACGACGGACAGGGGTAACATTCAGTACTTC	CASSTTDRGNIQYF
TRBV25-1	NA	few	TRBJ1-1	TGTGCCAGCAGTGACCGTCGCCGAATGAACACTGAAGCTTTCTTT	CASSDRRRMNTEAFF
TRBV6-6	TRBD1	once	TRBJ1-1	TGTGCCAGCACAATTTCTAGGACAGGGCTGAACACTGAAGCTTTCTTT	CASTISRTGLNTEAFF
TRBV2	NA	NA	TRBJ2-1	TGTGCCAGCCATAGGTTGACAGAGAGTTACAATGAGCAGTTCTTC	CASHRLTESYNEQFF
TRBV5-1	TRBD1	NA	TRBJ2-3	TGCGCCAGCAAGGGACAGGGGGCTTCAGATACGCAGTATTTT	CASKGQGASDTQYF
TRBV6-1	NA	NA	TRBJ2-7	TGTGCCAGCAGTTCTCAGGAGGGGTCCGGGGAGCAGTACTTC	CASSSQEGSGEQYF
TRBV14	NA	NA	TRBJ1-4	TGTGCCAGCAGCCACATGGGAGGGATTCATGAAAAACTGTTTTTT	CASSHMGGIHEKLFF
TRBV10-3	TRBD1	NA	TRBJ2-1	TGTGCCATCAGTGATGTCGTGACAGGGAGCGATGAGCAGTTCTTC	CAISDVVTGSDEQFF
TRBV27	NA	NA	TRBJ2-3	TGTGCCAGCAGTTTTGGGGTGTCCTTGGACCCGGTTAGCACAGATACGCAGTATTTT	CASSFGVSLDPVSTDTQYF
TRBV11-2	NA	NA	TRBJ2-7	TGTGCCAGCAGCTTAGCGTCCCTAGCGAGCTCCTACGAGCAGTACTTC	CASSLASLASSYEQYF
TRBV7-2	TRBD1	NA	TRBJ2-6	TGTGCCAGCAGCTCCCGGACAGGGAAGGCTGGGGCCAACGTCCTGACTTTC	CASSSRTGKAGANVLTF
TRBV7-7	NA	NA	TRBJ2-2	TGTGCCAGCAGCTTAGCCGGGCAGGGCACCGGGGAGCTGTTTTTT	CASSLAGQGTGELFF
TRBV5-4	NA	once	TRBJ1-2	TGTGCCAGCAGCCCCGGTCGGGGACGCTATGGCTACACCTTC	CASSPGRGRYGYTF
TRBV5-4	TRBD1	NA	TRBJ2-7	TGTGCCAGCAGCAAGGGGGCCTTGAGCTCCTACGAGCAGTACTTC	CASSKGALSSYEQYF
TRBV5-1	NA	NA	TRBJ2-7	TGCGCCAGCAGCCCCGTTGACGTTAGCTCCTACGAGCAGTACTTC	CASSPVDVSSYEQYF
TRBV7-9	NA	NA	TRBJ2-1	TGTGCCAGCAGCTTATCGCAGGGGGCGACCGGGACTAGCTACAATGAGCAGTTCTTC	CASSLSQGATGTSYNEQFF
TRBV7-2	NA	NA	TRBJ2-7	TGTGCCAGCAGCTTAGCCAACACGGACGAGCAGTACTTC	CASSLANTDEQYF
TRBV5-1	NA	NA	TRBJ1-3	TGCGCCAGCAGCCCCGCGAGCTCTGGAAACACCATATATTTT	CASSPASSGNTIYF